Each of the 28 T cell receptor beta chains below was sequenced from the same sample in a study of cytomegalovirus exposure and HLA in healthy donors. The study ran its PCR with 60 Vbeta and 13 Jbeta primers. Repertoires were generated with immunoSEQ multiplex PCR, while TCRdb's copy carries only in-frame clones and drops some. In the table there are roughly 80,000 clones, around 78% of which are singletons. Sample: PBMCs. These receptors were obtained from a man aged 35-49 years in good health and CMV-seronegative.

The rearrangement joins TRBV18 to TRBJ2-3; 8 bases agree with TRBD1. The V gene's germline CDR1 is KGHSH and CDR2 LQKENI. This CDR3 is 16 amino acids long. V shed 3 bases and J 3 bases; nucleotides not matched to a gene: 8. CDR3 DNA: TGTGCCAGCTCACCCTCCGTAGACAGGGGAACAGATACGCAGTATTTT. Amino acid sequence: CASSPSVDRGTDTQYF.

The chain joins TRBV7-9 to TRBJ2-6; TRBD1 matches at 9 bases. The germline V gene encodes CDR1 SEHNR and CDR2 FQNEAQ (reference sequence). J gave up 0 bases and V 6 bases, and 6 bases lay outside the gene matches. The CDR3 extends over 17 amino acids. The CDR3 region has the DNA TGTGCCAGCAGACCGGGACAGGGTACCTCTGGGGCCAACGTCCTGACTTTC. It yields the protein CASRPGQGTSGANVLTF. Using reference TRBV7-9 and TRBJ2-6 for the parts outside the CDR3, the full variable domain is DTGVSQNPRHKITKRGQNVTFRCDPISEHNRLYWYRQTLGQGPEFLTYFQNEAQLEKSRLLSDRFSAERPKGSFSTLEIQRTEQGDSAMYLCASRPGQGTSGANVLTFGAGSRLTVL.

The gene calls are TRBV4-3 and TRBJ2-5, with a weak D call TRBD2 (5 bases). TRBJ2-7 explains the end of the DNA better; the J call may be wrong. CDR3 length: 14 amino acids. Germline V gene data show CDR1 as LGHNA and CDR2 as YSLEER. The chain's CDR3 is CASSHLSGSYEQYF. As DNA, the CDR3 is TGCGCCAGCAGCCACCTCTCGGGGAGTTACGAGCAGTACTTC.

The J gene is TRBJ1-5, the V gene TRBV19, with D possibly being TRBD1 (6 bases). CDR1 is LNHDA and CDR2 is SQIVND in the germline V gene (reference sequence). Trimming pared 7 bases from V and 1 base from J, leaving 14 bases between. The length of the CDR3 is 15 residues. CDR3 bases: TGTGCCAGTACCCCTGACCAGGGGAGCAATCAGCCCCAGCATTTT. Translation: CASTPDQGSNQPQHF.

The chain uses TRBV5-1 and TRBJ2-7; 8 bases match TRBD1. The CDR3 totals 15 residues. Germline V gene data show CDR1 as SGHRS and CDR2 as YFSETQ. Trimming at V came to 2 bases and at J to 5 bases, leaving 9 bases not matched to a gene. In DNA, the CDR3 is TGCGCCAGCAGCTTAGGGACAGGCGACTGGAACGAGCAGTACTTC. Amino acid sequence: CASSLGTGDWNEQYF.

The chain links TRBV7-3 to TRBJ2-3; 14 bases agree with TRBD2. The junction had 6 bases not matched to a gene; V was cut back by 5 bases and J by 2 bases. The germline gives CDR1 SGHTA, CDR2 FQGTGA. This CDR3 is built from 17 residues. The CDR3 loop is CASSATGLAGATDTQYF. The CDR3 DNA sequence: TGTGCCAGCAGCGCGACGGGACTAGCGGGGGCCACAGATACGCAGTATTTT.

This clone has just a few counts. The V call is TRBV9, the J call TRBJ1-2; D is unclear. The CDR3 is 15 amino acids. With 4 bases removed from V and 8 bases from J, the gap between germline ends came to 21 bases. Germline CDR1 reads SGDLS; CDR2 reads YYNGEE. The CDR3 is CASSFDQRASGGYTF. For the CDR3, the DNA is TGTGCCAGCAGCTTCGATCAGAGGGCCTCGGGAGGCTACACCTTC. The full variable domain, completed using reference TRBV9 and TRBJ1-2, is DSGVTQTPKHLITATGQRVTLRCSPRSGDLSVYWYQQSLDQGLQFLIQYYNGEERAKGNILERFSAQQFPDLHSELNLSSLELGDSALYFCASSFDQRASGGYTFGSGTRLTVV.

V gene TRBV6-5 combines with J gene TRBJ1-3; 8 nucleotides agree with TRBD1. The CDR3 is 15 residues long. Germline CDR1 reads MNHEY; CDR2 reads SVGAGI. The V and J ends lost 8 bases and 2 bases, in that order; junction bases with no gene match: 8. The CDR3 nucleotides read TGTGCCAGCCGACGGACAGGGACTACTGGAAACACCATATATTTT. This encodes CASRRTGTTGNTIYF.

V usage is TRBV4-2 and J usage is TRBJ2-7; a possible D gene is TRBD1 (5 bases). This CDR3 comprises 17 residues. Germline values: CDR1 LGHNA, CDR2 YNFKEQ. V lost 0 bases, J lost 2 bases, and 17 bases lay in between. Here the CDR3 reads CASSQDKAAGMTYEQYF. CDR3 DNA sequence: TGTGCCAGCAGCCAAGATAAGGCGGCAGGGATGACCTACGAGCAGTACTTC.

V and J are TRBV5-4 and TRBJ2-1; D possibly corresponds to TRBD1 (5 bases). V lost 3 bases and J lost 0, with 10 bases in between. This CDR3 contains 15 residues. In germline, CDR1 is SGHNT, CDR2 YYREEE (reference sequence). Here the CDR3 reads CASSYDSNSYNEQFF. CDR3 coding DNA: TGTGCCAGCAGCTACGACAGCAACTCCTACAATGAGCAGTTCTTC.

In regard to this clone: Different DNA sequences within this sample yield the same CDR3. This chain connects TRBV7-9 to TRBJ1-3; perhaps TRBD1 as D (5 bases). The V gene lost 3 bases and the J gene lost 2 bases, with 8 bases spanning the gap. CDR3 length: 14 amino acids. Germline lookup yields CDR1 SEHNR and CDR2 FQNEAQ (reference sequence). This CDR3 reads CASSFQGAGNTIYF. The CDR3 DNA sequence: TGTGCCAGCAGCTTCCAAGGGGCTGGAAACACCATATATTTT.

This chain links TRBV28 with TRBJ1-4, with D perhaps matching TRBD1 (5 bases). Germline assignment: CDR1 MDHEN and CDR2 SYDVKM. V lost 8 bases and J lost 4, with 11 bases in between. The CDR3 runs 13 residues. CDR3 DNA sequence: TGTGCCAGCTACCAGGGTGTTAATGAAAAACTGTTTTTT. Translation: CASYQGVNEKLFF.

The genes are TRBV7-9 and TRBJ1-1; TRBD1 matches at 8 bases. CDR1 is SEHNR, CDR2 FQNEAQ, per germline (reference sequence). This CDR3 spans 15 amino acids. The V segment lost 5 bases and the J segment 6 bases; nucleotides outside the gene matches: 11. The CDR3 spells CASSHPQGASPEAFF. The CDR3 DNA is TGTGCCAGCAGCCATCCTCAGGGGGCCTCTCCTGAAGCTTTCTTT.

Worth noting for this clone: One end of the junction varies from germline; a read error may be responsible. The chain has TRBV2 and TRBJ1-2; D is possibly TRBD1 (6 bases). The CDR3 length is 13 residues. CDR1 is SNHLY and CDR2 is FYNNEI in the germline V gene. CDR3 in amino acids: CASFLNRANGYPF. In DNA, the CDR3 is TGTGCCAGCTTTCTAAACAGGGCGAACGGCTACCCCTTC.

The CDR3 here is CASSQGTDRAGELFF. CDR3 nucleotide sequence: TGCGCCAGCAGCCAAGGGACAGATCGAGCCGGGGAGCTGTTTTTT. The chain recombines TRBV5-1 with TRBJ2-2; TRBD1 matches 7 bases. CDR1 SGHRS and CDR2 YFSETQ come from the germline V gene. The trim removed 4 bases at V and 6 bases at J, leaving 9 bases unmatched. This CDR3 has 15 residues.

This sequence joins TRBV27 and TRBJ1-5; 7 nucleotides agree with TRBD1. Germline trimming cut 6 bases from V and 4 bases from J; bases unmatched to any gene: 12. Germline V gene data show CDR1 as MNHEY and CDR2 as SMNVEV (reference sequence). This CDR3 is 16 amino acids long. The CDR3 region is CASSDRDLGRNQPQHF. The CDR3, as DNA: TGTGCCAGCAGCGACAGGGACCTAGGGAGGAATCAGCCCCAGCATTTT.

The rearrangement links TRBV30 to TRBJ1-1, with D perhaps matching TRBD1 (6 bases). V was pared by 8 bases and J by 4 bases, with 20 bases between. Germline values: CDR1 GTSNPN, CDR2 SVGIG (reference sequence). This CDR3 has 14 amino acids. Here the CDR3 DNA reads TGTGCCGGTACAGGGTCTGCGGGAGTCACTGAAGCTTTCTTT. This gives the protein CAGTGSAGVTEAFF.

This rearrangement joins TRBV6-1 to TRBJ1-2; 7 bases agree with TRBD1. There are 13 residues in the CDR3. The V and J ends lost 4 bases and 8 bases, in that order; junction bases with no gene match: 7. The germline V gene encodes CDR1 MNHNS and CDR2 SASEGT. The CDR3 reads CASSARDSSGYTF. CDR3 sequence (DNA): TGTGCCAGCAGTGCCCGGGACAGCAGCGGCTACACCTTC.

The chain links TRBV5-1 to TRBJ2-3; 9 nucleotides align to TRBD1. Per germline, CDR1 SGHRS and CDR2 YFSETQ. This CDR3 has 21 residues. Germline trimming cut 2 bases from V and 2 bases from J; bases unmatched to any gene: 21. The DNA for the CDR3 is TGCGCCAGCAGCTTCTTCTTCGATCCTGTGAATCGGGACAGGGCCACAGATACGCAGTATTTT. This translates into CASSFFFDPVNRDRATDTQYF.

The V call is TRBV5-4, the J call TRBJ1-2; 11 positions match TRBD1. The CDR3 has 14 residues. Germline V gene sequence: CDR1 SGHNT, CDR2 YYREEE (reference sequence). Germline trimming cut 4 bases from V and 5 bases from J; bases unmatched to any gene: 4. The CDR3 nucleotides read TGTGCCAGCAGCCCGGGACAGGGGGATTATGGCTACACCTTC. Protein product: CASSPGQGDYGYTF.

The rearrangement links TRBV30 to TRBJ1-1; 8 bases map to TRBD1. Looked up from germline, CDR1 is GTSNPN and CDR2 is SVGIG (reference sequence). V shed 3 bases and J 4 bases; nucleotides not matched to a gene: 1. This CDR3 is 12 amino acids long. CDR3 protein: CAWRGQGTEAFF. In nucleotides, the CDR3 is TGTGCCTGGAGAGGACAGGGCACTGAAGCTTTCTTT.

The rearrangement uses TRBV27 and TRBJ1-6, with TRBD1 matching over 8 bases. CDR1 MNHEY and CDR2 SMNVEV come from the germline V gene (reference sequence). The V segment lost 5 bases and the J segment 13 bases; nucleotides outside the gene matches: 19. The CDR3 covers 17 residues. The CDR3 protein is CASSAAGTGAPRTPLHF. The CDR3, as DNA: TGTGCCAGCAGTGCCGCCGGGACAGGAGCTCCGAGGACGCCCCTCCACTTT.

The V and J genes are TRBV29-1 and TRBJ2-3, with 9 bases lining up with TRBD2. The length of the CDR3 is 14 residues. CDR1 and CDR2 from the germline V gene are SQVTM and ANQGSEA. V gave up 7 bases and J gave up 2 bases; unmatched junction bases: 7. The CDR3 DNA reads TGCAGCGCCTACCTAGCGGGGATCACAGATACGCAGTATTTT. It specifies CSAYLAGITDTQYF.

J is TRBJ1-1 and V is TRBV9; D might be TRBD1 (5 bases). V lost 0 bases and J lost 5, with 14 bases in between. The CDR3 is made up of 15 amino acids. Germline CDR1 SGDLS, CDR2 YYNGEE. The CDR3 sequence is CASSVGTGLGTEAFF. The DNA of the CDR3 is TGTGCCAGCAGCGTAGGAACAGGCCTCGGGACTGAAGCTTTCTTT.

The V and J genes are TRBV5-1 and TRBJ2-3, with TRBD1 matching over 10 bases. V shed 8 bases and J 4 bases; nucleotides not matched to a gene: 7. The CDR3 runs to 14 residues. CDR1 and CDR2 from the germline V gene are SGHRS and YFSETQ. DNA for the CDR3: TGCGCCAGTTCCGACAGGGGGCAATCAGATACGCAGTATTTT. This sequence encodes CASSDRGQSDTQYF.

The chain links TRBV7-2 to TRBJ1-5, with a weak D call TRBD1 (6 bases). V gave up 0 bases and J gave up 1 base, with 13 bases separating them. The length of the CDR3 is 17 residues. The V gene's germline CDR1 is SGHTA and CDR2 FQGNSA. This CDR3 reads CASSLAGGGVSNQPQHF. The CDR3 DNA reads as TGTGCCAGCAGCTTAGCGGGAGGGGGGGTGAGCAATCAGCCCCAGCATTTT.

The chain couples TRBV5-1 to TRBJ2-3; D is perhaps TRBD2 (6 bases). CDR1 is SGHRS and CDR2 is YFSETQ in the germline V gene. V lost 7 bases, J lost 1 base, and 13 bases lay in between. The CDR3 is 14 amino acids. The CDR3 region has the DNA TGCGCCAGCTCAAGAGCGGGCGGCACAGATACGCAGTATTTT. Encoded protein: CASSRAGGTDTQYF.

V is TRBV7-3 and J is TRBJ1-1; TRBD1 matches at 7 bases. V lost 6 bases to trimming and J lost 10 bases; unmatched junction nucleotides: 8. Germline lookup yields CDR1 SGHTA and CDR2 FQGTGA. CDR3 length: 12 amino acids. The CDR3 bases are TGTGCCAGCAGGCCCCAGACAGGGAGAGCTTTCTTT. Translation gives CASRPQTGRAFF.